This T cell receptor beta chain was identified in a study of T cell responses to AZD1222 COVID-19 vaccine. In the study overall: Doses given second, at about 4 or about 12 weeks, were pooled.

CDR1 and CDR2 (germline): GTSNPN, SVGIG (reference sequence). V was clipped by 7 bases and J by 1 base, with 10 bases between them. The CDR3 has 12 amino acids. Sequencing was performed with immunoSEQ multiplex PCR; in TCRdb, only in-frame clones are kept and a portion is missing. The table has tens of thousands of clones, roughly 83% seen once. The starting material was peripheral blood, obtained on day 0 of AZD1222 vaccination. The TCR was taken from an adult in good health. V and J are TRBV30 and TRBJ1-1, with TRBD1 as a possible D gene (5 bases). The CDR3 nucleotides read TGTGCCTCGCTGGACAAGAACACTGAAGCTTTCTTT. Residues: CASLDKNTEAFF.